This T cell receptor beta chain was sequenced for a study of blood T cell repertoires in COVID-19. At the level of the study: Samples came from the United States, Italy and Spain, spanning acute and convalescent COVID-19.

Measured with immunoSEQ multiplex PCR; TCRdb has only the in-frame clones, and not every one. The sample consists of 250,000 to 400,000 clones, about 91% of them appearing once. Germline CDR1 and CDR2: LNHDA and SQIVND (reference sequence). CDR3 size: 14 residues. With 3 bases removed from V and 1 base from J, the gap between germline ends came to 9 bases. This clone was recorded once. Material for sequencing was peripheral blood. V is TRBV19 and J is TRBJ1-1; perhaps TRBD1 as D (5 bases). This receptor was identified in a woman aged 25 to 39 with COVID-19, enrolled during active disease. The CDR3 loop reads CASSINTGNTEAFF. In DNA form, the CDR3 reads TGTGCCAGTAGTATTAATACAGGGAACACTGAAGCTTTCTTT. Filled out from reference TRBV19 and TRBJ1-1, the complete variable domain reads DGGITQSPKYLFRKEGQNVTLSCEQNLNHDAMYWYRQDPGQGLRLIYYSQIVNDFQKGDIAEGYSVSREKKESFPLTVTSAQKNPTAFYLCASSINTGNTEAFFGQGTRLTVV.